This T cell receptor (beta chain) was identified in a study of cytomegalovirus exposure and HLA in healthy donors. Turning to the study itself: HLA-typed donors contributed some 87 million unique TCRs, which were held in an early data release.

Germline assignment: CDR1 SGHVS and CDR2 FNYEAQ. V shed 5 bases and J 4 bases; nucleotides not matched to a gene: 20. The CDR3 contains 19 residues. Researchers ran the PCR with 60 Vbeta and 13 Jbeta primers. TCRdb's copy holds only in-frame clones and misses some; the assay was immunoSEQ multiplex PCR. The sample records 100,000 to 130,000 clones, approximately 84% being singletons. The table lists this clone with a count of one. The sequencing input was PBMCs. This TCR was sampled from a young man in good health and CMV-seronegative. The chain uses TRBV7-6 and TRBJ2-3, with 8 bases lining up with TRBD2. CDR3 in DNA: TGTGCCAGCAGCCCGAGCGGTTCGGGAGGGGCAAGTTTTGCAGATACGCAGTATTTT. Translating gives CASSPSGSGGASFADTQYF.